This is a list of T cell receptor beta chains from one sample in a study of PD-1 blockade in classical Hodgkin lymphoma. Clones were read by immunoSEQ multiplex PCR, and TCRdb kept only the in-frame ones, dropping some. The table shows tens of thousands of clones, with around 90% occurring only once. Sequenced material: peripheral blood mononuclear cells (PBMCs), taken before the fourth cycle of nivolumab. The receptors were sampled from a human donor with classical Hodgkin lymphoma. Each CDR3 is given with its conserved first and last residue. Fields, in order: clone size, V gene, D gene, J gene, CDR3 DNA, CDR3 protein. A D gene is named only where the DNA matches it firmly. Not every row has a clone size; where given, it reads once, few, many or a size class.

clone_size: -; v_call: TRBV28; d_call: TRBD2; j_call: TRBJ2-1; cdr3_nt: TGTGCCAGCGGTAGCGGGGGGGTCTACAATGAGCAGTTCTTC; cdr3_aa: CASGSGGVYNEQFF
clone_size: -; v_call: TRBV6-1; d_call: -; j_call: TRBJ1-1; cdr3_nt: TGTGCCACCCGAGTGGCGGGGACTTCTGAAGCTTTCTTT; cdr3_aa: CATRVAGTSEAFF
clone_size: -; v_call: TRBV4-2; d_call: -; j_call: TRBJ1-1; cdr3_nt: TGTGCCAGCAGCCAAGGCTGGGGGGGCGGAACTGAAGCTTTCTTT; cdr3_aa: CASSQGWGGGTEAFF
clone_size: -; v_call: TRBV19; d_call: -; j_call: TRBJ1-1; cdr3_nt: TGTGCCAGTAGTACCCACGTTAGGGCTCGGGACACTGAAGCTTTCTTT; cdr3_aa: CASSTHVRARDTEAFF
clone_size: -; v_call: TRBV7-6; d_call: TRBD1; j_call: TRBJ2-7; cdr3_nt: TGTGCCAGCAACCGGGACAGCCCCTACGAGCAGTACTTC; cdr3_aa: CASNRDSPYEQYF
clone_size: -; v_call: TRBV27; d_call: -; j_call: TRBJ2-2; cdr3_nt: TGTGCCAGCAGTTTCGGGTTTTCGAACACCGGGGAGCTGTTTTTT; cdr3_aa: CASSFGFSNTGELFF
clone_size: -; v_call: TRBV11-2; d_call: -; j_call: TRBJ2-1; cdr3_nt: TGTGCCAGCAGCTTACGACAGATAGACAATGAGCAGTTCTTC; cdr3_aa: CASSLRQIDNEQFF
clone_size: -; v_call: TRBV4-1; d_call: -; j_call: TRBJ2-5; cdr3_nt: TGCGCCAGCAGCCAACCCTCAGGGATGGTCCAAGAGACCCAGTACTTC; cdr3_aa: CASSQPSGMVQETQYF
clone_size: -; v_call: TRBV7-9; d_call: TRBD1; j_call: TRBJ1-2; cdr3_nt: TGTGCCAGCAGCCTCACCGGGACAGGGGCGAAAAACTATGGCTACACCTTC; cdr3_aa: CASSLTGTGAKNYGYTF
clone_size: -; v_call: TRBV7-9; d_call: -; j_call: TRBJ1-4; cdr3_nt: TGTGCCAGCAGCTTAGCCGGGACAACTTATGAAAAACTGTTTTTT; cdr3_aa: CASSLAGTTYEKLFF
clone_size: -; v_call: TRBV28; d_call: -; j_call: TRBJ1-5; cdr3_nt: TGTGCCAGCAGCTTTGCAGGAGATAGCAATCAGCCCCAGCATTTT; cdr3_aa: CASSFAGDSNQPQHF
clone_size: few; v_call: TRBV20-1; d_call: TRBD1; j_call: TRBJ1-4; cdr3_nt: TGCAGTGCTACCGGGACAGCTCGAGTGTTTTTT; cdr3_aa: CSATGTARVFF
clone_size: -; v_call: TRBV13; d_call: -; j_call: TRBJ2-5; cdr3_nt: TGTGCCAGCAGCGGACAGCAAGAGACCCAGTACTTC; cdr3_aa: CASSGQQETQYF
clone_size: once; v_call: TRBV25-1; d_call: -; j_call: TRBJ2-5; cdr3_nt: TGTGCCAGCAGTGAAGGTTCCGGATGGCGGGAGACCCAGTACTTC; cdr3_aa: CASSEGSGWRETQYF
clone_size: -; v_call: TRBV19; d_call: TRBD1; j_call: TRBJ1-2; cdr3_nt: TGTGCCAGTAGTTATTATGGACAGGGGTATGGCTACACCTTC; cdr3_aa: CASSYYGQGYGYTF
clone_size: once; v_call: TRBV2; d_call: TRBD1; j_call: TRBJ2-2; cdr3_nt: TGTGCCAGCAGAAGACAGGGGTTGGACGGGGAGCTGTTTTTT; cdr3_aa: CASRRQGLDGELFF
clone_size: -; v_call: TRBV27; d_call: -; j_call: TRBJ1-2; cdr3_nt: TGTGCCAGCAGTTTACGCCAGGGAGATGGCTACACCTTC; cdr3_aa: CASSLRQGDGYTF
clone_size: -; v_call: TRBV4-1; d_call: -; j_call: TRBJ1-1; cdr3_nt: TGCGCCAGCAGCCAAGGAGAGAACACTGAAGCTTTCTTT; cdr3_aa: CASSQGENTEAFF
clone_size: -; v_call: TRBV7-6; d_call: TRBD1; j_call: TRBJ2-1; cdr3_nt: TGTGCCAGCAGCAAAACCGGGACAGGATACAATGAGCAGTTCTTC; cdr3_aa: CASSKTGTGYNEQFF
clone_size: -; v_call: TRBV7-3; d_call: TRBD1; j_call: TRBJ2-3; cdr3_nt: TGTGCCAGCAGCTCTACCGGGACAGGGTCAGATACGCAGTATTTT; cdr3_aa: CASSSTGTGSDTQYF
clone_size: -; v_call: TRBV6-4; d_call: TRBD2; j_call: TRBJ2-1; cdr3_nt: TGTGCCAGCAGTGGGGAGGGACTAGCGGGATCCGAGCAGTTCTTC; cdr3_aa: CASSGEGLAGSEQFF
clone_size: -; v_call: TRBV28; d_call: TRBD2; j_call: TRBJ2-7; cdr3_nt: TGTGCCAGCAGCCTGAGGACTAGCGGGGGGCTTACCTACGAGCAGTACTTC; cdr3_aa: CASSLRTSGGLTYEQYF
clone_size: -; v_call: TRBV2; d_call: -; j_call: TRBJ1-5; cdr3_nt: TGTGCCAGCAGCGCTTTGGGGGATGGACGATATCAGCCCCAGCATTTT; cdr3_aa: CASSALGDGRYQPQHF
clone_size: -; v_call: TRBV4-1; d_call: -; j_call: TRBJ1-4; cdr3_nt: TGCGCCAGCAGCCTCCTTCGGGGGCAAGGAACTAATGAAAAACTGTTTTTT; cdr3_aa: CASSLLRGQGTNEKLFF
clone_size: -; v_call: TRBV7-9; d_call: -; j_call: TRBJ2-7; cdr3_nt: TGTGCCAGCAGCTTACAATGGAACGAATTTCAGTACTTC; cdr3_aa: CASSLQWNEFQYF
clone_size: few; v_call: TRBV5-3; d_call: -; j_call: TRBJ2-3; cdr3_nt: TGTCCCCCCGTGACTAGAAGGCCAGATACGCAGTATTTT; cdr3_aa: CPPVTRRPDTQYF
clone_size: -; v_call: TRBV10-3; d_call: -; j_call: TRBJ1-2; cdr3_nt: TGTGCCGTCCAGGGTCCCTATGGCTACACCTTC; cdr3_aa: CAVQGPYGYTF
clone_size: -; v_call: TRBV7-8; d_call: TRBD1; j_call: TRBJ1-6; cdr3_nt: TGTGCCAGCAGCCAGGACAGGTTCCAGTCACCCCTCCACTTT; cdr3_aa: CASSQDRFQSPLHF
clone_size: -; v_call: TRBV14; d_call: TRBD2; j_call: TRBJ2-7; cdr3_nt: TGTGCCAGCAGCCTTACCCACCGGGACCGCGGGGGTCTTCACTTC; cdr3_aa: CASSLTHRDRGGLHF
clone_size: -; v_call: TRBV4-1; d_call: -; j_call: TRBJ2-3; cdr3_nt: TGCGCCAGCAGCCACACGGTCACCTCCGGGAAAGATACGCAGTATTTT; cdr3_aa: CASSHTVTSGKDTQYF
clone_size: -; v_call: TRBV7-2; d_call: -; j_call: TRBJ1-1; cdr3_nt: TGTGCCAGCAGCCGTCCCGGGGACACTGAAGCTTTCTTT; cdr3_aa: CASSRPGDTEAFF
clone_size: -; v_call: TRBV27; d_call: -; j_call: TRBJ1-6; cdr3_nt: TGTGCCAGCAGTTTAGATGGGGGGAATTCACCCCTCCACTTT; cdr3_aa: CASSLDGGNSPLHF
clone_size: once; v_call: TRBV4-1; d_call: -; j_call: TRBJ2-7; cdr3_nt: TGCGCCAGCAGCCAAGAATCCAAACGACTGGCCTACGAGCAGTACTTC; cdr3_aa: CASSQESKRLAYEQYF
clone_size: -; v_call: TRBV6-1; d_call: TRBD1; j_call: TRBJ1-1; cdr3_nt: TGTGCCAGCACCGACAGGGGGGACACTGAAGCTTTCTTT; cdr3_aa: CASTDRGDTEAFF
clone_size: -; v_call: TRBV5-1; d_call: TRBD2; j_call: TRBJ2-1; cdr3_nt: TGCGCCAGCAGCTCCCGGACTAGCGGGGGGGCAGGTGAGCAGTTCTTC; cdr3_aa: CASSSRTSGGAGEQFF
clone_size: once; v_call: TRBV18; d_call: -; j_call: TRBJ2-7; cdr3_nt: TGTGCCAGCTCACCACCGGCACAGGGCTACGAGCAGTACTTC; cdr3_aa: CASSPPAQGYEQYF
clone_size: -; v_call: TRBV18; d_call: -; j_call: TRBJ1-5; cdr3_nt: TGTGCCAGCTCACTGACGTCAGGGCAGCCCCAGCATTTT; cdr3_aa: CASSLTSGQPQHF
clone_size: -; v_call: TRBV9; d_call: -; j_call: TRBJ2-5; cdr3_nt: TGTGCCAGCAGCTTGGGGTTACAAGAGACCCAGTACTTC; cdr3_aa: CASSLGLQETQYF
clone_size: -; v_call: TRBV9; d_call: -; j_call: TRBJ2-1; cdr3_nt: TGTGCCAGCAGCGTAGACGGGAGTGGTGCTGAGCAGTTCTTC; cdr3_aa: CASSVDGSGAEQFF
clone_size: -; v_call: TRBV9; d_call: -; j_call: TRBJ2-1; cdr3_nt: TGTGCCAGCAGCGTAGGCGAGCGGTACAATGAGCAGTTCTTC; cdr3_aa: CASSVGERYNEQFF
clone_size: -; v_call: TRBV6-5; d_call: -; j_call: TRBJ1-1; cdr3_nt: TGTGCCAGCAGTTATTTTGGGGGGGTTGGTGAAGCTTTCTTT; cdr3_aa: CASSYFGGVGEAFF
clone_size: -; v_call: TRBV9; d_call: -; j_call: TRBJ2-1; cdr3_nt: TGTGCCAGCAGCGTAGCGGTGTACAATGAGCAGTTCTTC; cdr3_aa: CASSVAVYNEQFF
clone_size: -; v_call: TRBV7-8; d_call: -; j_call: TRBJ2-1; cdr3_nt: TGTGCCAGCAGCCCTGGGGGCAATGAGCAGTTCTTC; cdr3_aa: CASSPGGNEQFF
clone_size: -; v_call: TRBV5-4; d_call: -; j_call: TRBJ1-5; cdr3_nt: TGTGCCAGCAGCTTTGAAGGGGCTAATCAGCCCCAGCATTTT; cdr3_aa: CASSFEGANQPQHF
clone_size: -; v_call: TRBV14; d_call: TRBD2; j_call: TRBJ2-3; cdr3_nt: TGTGCCAGCAGCCCGGGACTAGGGTCCACAGATACGCAGTATTTT; cdr3_aa: CASSPGLGSTDTQYF
clone_size: -; v_call: TRBV4-1; d_call: -; j_call: TRBJ2-6; cdr3_nt: TGCGCCAGCAGCCAACCTGAAGGGTATGGCGCCTCTGGGGCCAACGTCCTGACTTTC; cdr3_aa: CASSQPEGYGASGANVLTF
clone_size: -; v_call: TRBV2; d_call: -; j_call: TRBJ2-3; cdr3_nt: TGTGCCAGCAGTGAAGCGGGCACAGATACGCAGTATTTT; cdr3_aa: CASSEAGTDTQYF
clone_size: -; v_call: TRBV4-1; d_call: -; j_call: TRBJ2-3; cdr3_nt: TGCGCCAGCAGCCAAGATGAGCGAGCGCGCCCTAGCACAGATACGCAGTATTTT; cdr3_aa: CASSQDERARPSTDTQYF
clone_size: -; v_call: TRBV15; d_call: -; j_call: TRBJ1-3; cdr3_nt: TGTGCCACCAGCAGACCCCGGGACGGGGGAAACACCATATATTTT; cdr3_aa: CATSRPRDGGNTIYF